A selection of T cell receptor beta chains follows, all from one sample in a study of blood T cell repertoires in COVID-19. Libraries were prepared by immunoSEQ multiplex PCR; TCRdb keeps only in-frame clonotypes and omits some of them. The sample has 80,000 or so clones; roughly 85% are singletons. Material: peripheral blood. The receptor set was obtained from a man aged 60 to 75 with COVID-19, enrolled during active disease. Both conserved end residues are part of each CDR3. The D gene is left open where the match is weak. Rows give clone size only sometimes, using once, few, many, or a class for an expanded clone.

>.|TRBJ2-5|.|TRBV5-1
CASSLSGGAGGETQYF
TGCGCCAGCAGCTTGTCGGGCGGGGCTGGGGGAGAGACCCAGTACTTC
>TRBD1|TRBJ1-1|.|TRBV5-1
CASSPGQGNEAFF
TGCGCCAGCAGCCCCGGACAGGGCAATGAAGCTTTCTTT
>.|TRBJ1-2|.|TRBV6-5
CATPQVSINYGYTF
TGTGCCACTCCTCAGGTTTCTATTAACTATGGCTACACCTTC
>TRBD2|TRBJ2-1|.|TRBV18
CASSVTSGGDYEQFF
TGTGCCAGCTCAGTCACTAGCGGGGGGGACTATGAGCAGTTCTTC
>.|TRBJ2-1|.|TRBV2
CASSSSSSSYNEQFF
TGTGCCAGCAGTTCTAGCTCAAGCTCCTACAATGAGCAGTTCTTC
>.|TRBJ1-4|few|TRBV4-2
CASSQGRQPATNEKLFF
TGTGCCAGCAGCCAAGGACGACAGCCCGCAACTAATGAAAAACTGTTTTTT
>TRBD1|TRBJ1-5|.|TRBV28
CASRKPRGTGSFRASNQPQHF
TGTGCCAGCAGAAAACCTCGGGGGACAGGGTCTTTTCGTGCGAGCAATCAGCCCCAGCATTTT
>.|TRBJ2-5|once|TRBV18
CASSPLPGQAQETQYF
TGTGCCAGCTCACCGTTACCGGGACAAGCACAAGAGACCCAGTACTTC
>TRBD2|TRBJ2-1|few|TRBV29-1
CSLTGIAGVGEQFF
TGCAGCTTAACGGGTATAGCGGGAGTAGGTGAGCAGTTCTTC
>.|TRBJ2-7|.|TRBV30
CVSGTYEQYF
TGTGTGTCGGGGACTTACGAGCAGTACTTC
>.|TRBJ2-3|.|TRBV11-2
CASSHDQRLTDTQYF
TGTGCCAGCAGCCACGACCAGAGACTCACAGATACGCAGTATTTT
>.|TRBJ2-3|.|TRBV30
CAWSVHSGSTDTQYF
TGTGCCTGGAGTGTACACAGCGGGAGCACAGATACGCAGTATTTT
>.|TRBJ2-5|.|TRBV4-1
CASSQGSGNQETQYF
TGCGCCAGCAGCCAAGGGTCAGGAAACCAAGAGACCCAGTACTTC
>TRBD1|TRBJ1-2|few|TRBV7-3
CASSFKGAPGYTF
TGTGCCAGCAGCTTCAAGGGGGCACCTGGCTACACCTTC
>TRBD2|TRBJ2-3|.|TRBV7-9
CASSLIPLAGRADTQYF
TGTGCCAGCAGCTTAATCCCCCTAGCGGGTCGTGCAGATACGCAGTATTTT
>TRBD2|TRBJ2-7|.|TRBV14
CASSQVSGRALYEQYF
TGTGCCAGCAGCCAAGTTAGCGGGAGGGCCCTCTACGAGCAGTACTTC
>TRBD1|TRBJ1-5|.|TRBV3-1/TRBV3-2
CASSQGTGLGQPQHF
TGTGCCAGCAGCCAAGGGACAGGGCTTGGCCAGCCCCAGCATTTT
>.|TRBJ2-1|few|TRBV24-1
CATSDFTSEQFF
TGTGCCACCAGTGATTTTACTAGTGAGCAGTTCTTC
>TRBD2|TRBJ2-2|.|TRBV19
CARRRGWLAGGNTGELFF
TGTGCCCGTCGCCGGGGTTGGCTCGCGGGGGGCAACACCGGGGAGCTGTTTTTT
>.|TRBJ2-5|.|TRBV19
CASSIGGFRETQYF
TGTGCCAGTAGTATAGGCGGTTTTAGAGAGACCCAGTACTTC
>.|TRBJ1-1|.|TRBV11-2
CASSLIMSAGWRGAFF
TGTGCCAGCAGCTTAATAATGTCGGCAGGCTGGCGGGGAGCTTTCTTT
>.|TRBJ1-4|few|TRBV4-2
CASSQERRTNEKLFF
TGTGCCAGCAGCCAAGAGAGGCGTACAAATGAAAAACTGTTTTTT
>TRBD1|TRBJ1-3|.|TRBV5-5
CASSWGQDSSGNTIYF
TGTGCCAGCAGCTGGGGACAGGACAGCTCTGGAAACACCATATATTTT
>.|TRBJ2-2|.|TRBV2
CASSWSKTGNTGELFF
TGTGCCAGCAGTTGGTCGAAGACAGGGAACACCGGGGAGCTGTTTTTT
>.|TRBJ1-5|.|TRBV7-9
CASSINSNQPQHF
TGTGCCAGCAGCATAAATAGCAATCAGCCCCAGCATTTT
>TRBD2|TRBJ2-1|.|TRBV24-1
CATSEGLAQNNEQFF
TGTGCCACCAGTGAAGGACTAGCGCAGAACAATGAGCAGTTCTTC
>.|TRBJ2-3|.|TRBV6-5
CASSPETMGGTQYF
TGTGCCAGCAGTCCCGAGACGATGGGGGGAACGCAGTATTTT
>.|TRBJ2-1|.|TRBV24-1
CATSAVQDAYNEQFF
TGTGCCACCAGTGCTGTACAGGACGCCTACAATGAGCAGTTCTTC
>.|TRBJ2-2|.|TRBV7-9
CASSDRTGELFF
TGTGCCAGCAGCGACAGAACCGGGGAGCTGTTTTTT
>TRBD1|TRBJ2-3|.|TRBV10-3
CATRDREDTQYF
TGTGCCACCAGGGACAGGGAAGATACGCAGTATTTT
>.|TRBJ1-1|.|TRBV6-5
CASSYLDSYTEAFF
TGTGCCAGCAGTTACCTCGACAGCTACACTGAAGCTTTCTTT
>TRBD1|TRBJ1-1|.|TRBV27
CASRYLDRPNTEAFF
TGTGCCAGCAGATATCTGGACAGGCCAAACACTGAAGCTTTCTTT
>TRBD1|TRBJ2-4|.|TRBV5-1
CASSIGGSDIQYF
TGCGCCAGCAGTATAGGGGGCTCGGACATTCAGTACTTC
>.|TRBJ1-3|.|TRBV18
CASSPTSSGNTIYF
TGTGCCAGCTCACCAACGAGCTCTGGAAACACCATATATTTT
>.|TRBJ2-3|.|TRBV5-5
CASTKPTARSPTDTQYF
TGTGCCAGCACCAAACCCACTGCTCGTAGTCCCACAGATACGCAGTATTTT
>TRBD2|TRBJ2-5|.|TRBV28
CASSWAGGQGKTQYF
TGTGCCAGCAGTTGGGCGGGGGGCCAGGGAAAGACCCAGTACTTC
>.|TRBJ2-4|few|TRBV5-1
CASSPPGGGENIQYF
TGCGCCAGCAGCCCCCCTGGAGGGGGCGAAAACATTCAGTACTTC
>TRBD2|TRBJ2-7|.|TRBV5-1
CASSLVAGDYEQYF
TGCGCCAGCAGCTTGGTGGCGGGGGACTACGAGCAGTACTTC
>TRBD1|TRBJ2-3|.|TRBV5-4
CASSQQGASTDTQYF
TGTGCCAGCAGCCAACAGGGGGCTAGCACAGATACGCAGTATTTT
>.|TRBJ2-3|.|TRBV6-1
CASSERWREPRDTQYF
TGTGCCAGCAGTGAACGGTGGCGGGAACCGCGGGATACGCAGTATTTT
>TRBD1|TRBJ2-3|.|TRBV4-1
CASSQGDRADTQYF
TGCGCCAGCAGCCAAGGGGACAGGGCAGATACGCAGTATTTT
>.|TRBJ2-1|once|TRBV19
CASSIGVMRDTEQFF
TGTGCCAGTAGTATTGGGGTCATGAGGGACACTGAGCAGTTCTTC
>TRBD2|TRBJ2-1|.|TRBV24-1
CATSGTSGDSYNEQFF
TGTGCCACCAGTGGGACTAGCGGGGATTCCTACAATGAGCAGTTCTTC